Listed here are 13 T cell receptor beta chains from one sample, sequenced in a study of blood T cell repertoires in COVID-19. Sequencing was performed with immunoSEQ multiplex PCR; in TCRdb, only in-frame clones are kept and a portion is missing. The sample lists around 260,000 clones; around 90% were seen once. The sample consisted of peripheral blood. These receptors were obtained from a woman aged 40 to 50 who had recovered from COVID-19.

The chain is built from TRBV3-1 (or the pseudogene TRBV3-2) and TRBJ2-2, with D unclear. Per the germline V gene, CDR1 is LGHDT and CDR2 is YNNKEL (reference sequence). The CDR3 contains 13 residues. Trimming removed 1 base at V and 8 bases at J, with 8 bases between. The CDR3 DNA follows: TGTGCCAGCAGCCAAGTTAATGCGGGGGAGCTGTTTTTT. Translated: CASSQVNAGELFF.

The chain employs TRBV5-1 and TRBJ2-1, with 9 bases aligning to TRBD2. Germline CDR1 SGHRS, CDR2 YFSETQ. The ends lost 5 bases at V and 4 bases at J; junction bases unmatched: 25. The CDR3 contains 21 residues. In DNA form, the CDR3 reads TGCGCCAGCAGTTCGGTGGGTGCGCGGGAGGGCGAACGACAGCCTTACAATGAGCAGTTCTTC. Residues: CASSSVGAREGERQPYNEQFF.

The chain has TRBV28 and TRBJ2-7; D is unresolved. V lost 5 bases and J 9 bases, leaving 11 bases between the germline ends. Per the germline V gene, CDR1 is MDHEN and CDR2 is SYDVKM. CDR3 length equals 11 residues. The DNA of the CDR3 is TGTGCCAGCAGTCGCTTGGGCGCGCAGTACTTC. This translates into CASSRLGAQYF.

The chain is built from TRBV7-9 and TRBJ2-7; TRBD2 matches 16 bases. Germline V gives CDR1 SEHNR, CDR2 FQNEAQ (reference sequence). The CDR3 length is 16 residues. The junction had 8 bases not matched to a gene; V was cut back by 6 bases and J by 6 bases. In nucleotides, the CDR3 is TGTGCCAGCAGTTCGACCGGGACTAGCGGGAGGGCCGAGCAGTACTTC. It is translated as CASSSTGTSGRAEQYF.

The chain employs TRBV30 and TRBJ1-3, with 7 bases that match TRBD1. With V trimmed by 8 bases and J by 3 bases, 10 bases remained unmatched. The V gene's germline CDR1 is GTSNPN and CDR2 SVGIG (reference sequence). CDR3 length: 14 residues. DNA for the CDR3: TGTGCCAGCTATAAGGGGGCTGTTGGAAACACCATATATTTT. Translated, it gives CASYKGAVGNTIYF.

V usage is TRBV28 and J usage is TRBJ2-5, with 9 positions matching TRBD1. Germline V gene lookup returns CDR1 MDHEN and CDR2 SYDVKM. Germline trimming cut 5 bases from V and 3 bases from J; bases unmatched to any gene: 13. CDR3 size: 17 residues. This CDR3 reads CASSASWGQGGEETQYF. The CDR3 bases are TGTGCCAGCAGTGCCTCCTGGGGACAGGGAGGGGAAGAGACCCAGTACTTC.

The V call is TRBV5-4, the J call TRBJ2-7; 8 nucleotides line up with TRBD1. This CDR3 region has 13 residues. Germline assignment: CDR1 SGHNT and CDR2 YYREEE (reference sequence). J lost 7 bases, V lost 5 bases, and 8 bases had no gene match. The CDR3 region is CASRRAGGGEQYF. The CDR3 bases are TGTGCCAGCAGGCGGGCAGGGGGCGGGGAGCAGTACTTC. The whole variable domain, filled in from reference TRBV5-4 and TRBJ2-7, reads ETGVTQSPTHLIKTRGQQVTLRCSSQSGHNTVSWYQQALGQGPQFIFQYYREEENGRGNFPPRFSGLQFPNYSSELNVNALELDDSALYLCASRRAGGGEQYFGPGTRLTVT.

J is TRBJ2-7 and V is TRBV5-6, with D possibly TRBD2 on 5 matching bases. CDR1 is SGHDT, CDR2 YYEEEE, per germline. The CDR3 length is 15 residues. Trimming took 0 bases from V and 0 from J, leaving 10 bases between them. CDR3 region: CASSLVASHSYEQYF. In DNA form, the CDR3 reads TGTGCCAGCAGCTTGGTCGCTAGCCACTCCTACGAGCAGTACTTC. Variable domain in full (rest from reference TRBV5-6 and TRBJ2-7): DAGVTQSPTHLIKTRGQQVTLRCSPKSGHDTVSWYQQALGQGPQFIFQYYEEEERQRGNFPDRFSGHQFPNYSSELNVNALLLGDSALYLCASSLVASHSYEQYFGPGTRLTVT.

CDR3 DNA: TGTGCCAGCGGGGGGGTCCACGAGCAGTACTTC. Amino acids: CASGGVHEQYF. The genes are TRBV28 and TRBJ2-7; 7 bases agree with TRBD2. In germline, CDR1 is MDHEN, CDR2 SYDVKM. CDR3 length equals 11 residues. Germline trimming cut 8 bases from V and 5 bases from J; bases unmatched to any gene: 3.

V usage is TRBV3-1 (or the pseudogene TRBV3-2) and J usage is TRBJ2-3; the match to TRBD2 covers 8 bases. Germline CDR1 LGHDT, CDR2 YNNKEL (reference sequence). V shed 3 bases and J 1 base; nucleotides not matched to a gene: 3. The CDR3 totals 15 residues. CDR3 amino acids: CASSQNSGGTDTQYF. As DNA, the CDR3 is TGTGCCAGCAGCCAGAATAGCGGGGGCACAGATACGCAGTATTTT.

The chain recombines TRBV5-6 with TRBJ1-2, with 7 bases fitting TRBD1. Germline lookup yields CDR1 SGHDT and CDR2 YYEEEE. V dropped 0 bases and J dropped 2; count of bases not matched to a gene: 10. The CDR3 covers 17 residues. This chain's CDR3 is CASSLAGTAIKNYGYTF. CDR3 sequence (DNA): TGTGCCAGCAGCTTGGCAGGGACAGCCATCAAGAACTATGGCTACACCTTC.

In its sample, this clone was seen once. This rearrangement joins TRBV19 to TRBJ2-7; the match to TRBD2 covers 7 bases. This CDR3 comprises 16 residues. V was pared by 5 bases and J by 7 bases, with 17 bases of the junction left unmatched. Looked up from germline, CDR1 is LNHDA and CDR2 is SQIVND (reference sequence). The CDR3 loop reads CASSQHYIAGPPEQYF. DNA for the CDR3: TGTGCCAGTAGTCAACACTATATAGCGGGTCCCCCGGAGCAGTACTTC. The whole variable domain, remainder taken from reference TRBV19 and TRBJ2-7, is DGGITQSPKYLFRKEGQNVTLSCEQNLNHDAMYWYRQDPGQGLRLIYYSQIVNDFQKGDIAEGYSVSREKKESFPLTVTSAQKNPTAFYLCASSQHYIAGPPEQYFGPGTRLTVT.

The genes are TRBV5-1 and TRBJ1-1; no reliable D call. This CDR3 is built from 15 residues. CDR1 and CDR2 from the germline V gene are SGHRS and YFSETQ. The V and J ends lost 2 bases and 0 bases respectively, with 11 bases between them. CDR3 loop: CASSLGSLMNTEAFF. CDR3 sequence (DNA): TGCGCCAGCAGCTTAGGGAGCCTAATGAACACTGAAGCTTTCTTT.